This section outlines one TCR beta chain sequence together with its context. This record comes from a study of graft-versus-host responses after intestinal transplantation. Background on the study: Each recipient received anti-thymocyte globulin induction, then tacrolimus and steroids for roughly 3 years.

CDR3 length equals 14 residues. Trimming left V 3 bases short and J 5 bases short, with 16 bases between. Germline CDR1 GTSNPN, CDR2 SVGIG (reference sequence). TCRdb keeps only in-frame clones here, not all; method: immunoSEQ multiplex PCR. The table includes around 20,000 clones, roughly nine tenths detected once. V gene TRBV30 combines with J gene TRBJ1-1; TRBD1 is a possible D gene (5 bases). The material was PBMCs, obtained roughly 64 days after intestinal transplantation. The receptor comes from a human patient who received an intestinal transplant, so some T cells may come from the graft donor. The CDR3 sequence: CAWSPDSTRTEAFF. The DNA of the CDR3 is TGTGCCTGGAGCCCCGACAGTACGAGGACTGAAGCTTTCTTT.